The 12 T cell receptor beta chains presented below share a single source sample, sequenced in a study of OX40 agonist ivuxolimab in advanced cancers. The protocol was immunoSEQ multiplex PCR, while the TCRdb copy is restricted to in-frame clones and leaves out a portion. The data contain some 45,000 clones, over 75% of them singletons. The sequences come from CD4+ or CD8+ T cells sorted from blood, collected in a trial of the OX40 agonist ivuxolimab. The receptors shown here come from an adult with an advanced solid tumor such as melanoma, head and neck, liver or kidney cancer.

This clone has a single count. The CDR3 reads CASSLGKSYGYTF. CDR3 in DNA: TGTGCCAGCAGCTTGGGGAAGAGCTATGGCTACACCTTC. This chain uses TRBV7-9 with TRBJ1-2; no firm D call. Germline assignment: CDR1 SEHNR and CDR2 FQNEAQ (reference sequence). The CDR3 totals 13 residues. V lost 3 bases, J lost 4 bases, and 9 bases lay in between.

V usage is TRBV6-5 and J usage is TRBJ1-3; D not certain. Trimming left V 5 bases short and J 3 bases short, with 14 bases between. The CDR3 loop spans 15 amino acids. Germline CDR1 MNHEY, CDR2 SVGAGI. CDR3 sequence reads: CASSRHLGGGNTIYF. DNA of the CDR3: TGTGCCAGCAGTCGTCATCTGGGAGGTGGAAACACCATATATTTT.

This clone was recorded only once. V and J are TRBV11-1 and TRBJ2-7; D is perhaps TRBD2 (6 bases). The CDR3 is 15 amino acids. V was cut by 2 bases and J by 2 bases, with 13 bases left in between. Germline assignment: CDR1 SGHAT and CDR2 FQDESV (reference sequence). CDR3 in amino acids: CASSLLGRGTYEQYF. CDR3 nucleotides: TGTGCCAGCAGCTTACTGGGACGGGGGACCTACGAGCAGTACTTC.

V usage is TRBV7-9 and J usage is TRBJ2-5, with D perhaps assigned TRBD1 or TRBD2 (5 bases each). The CDR3 runs 16 residues. The germline gives CDR1 SEHNR, CDR2 FQNEAQ (reference sequence). Deletions cut 4 bases from V and 5 bases from J, with 20 bases between. In DNA form, the CDR3 reads TGTGCCAGCAGCTCCGGGACCAGGTCCGGCGGGGAGACCCAGTACTTC. This gives the protein CASSSGTRSGGETQYF.

This chain connects TRBV5-6 to TRBJ2-7, with TRBD1 matching 9 bases. Germline V gene sequence: CDR1 SGHDT, CDR2 YYEEEE. The junction had 10 bases not matched to a gene; V was cut back by 4 bases and J by 5 bases. This CDR3 is built from 15 residues. The CDR3 protein is CASSPGTGISHEQYF. In DNA form, the CDR3 reads TGTGCCAGCAGCCCCGGGACAGGGATTTCCCACGAGCAGTACTTC.

V usage is TRBV28 and J usage is TRBJ1-2; D unresolved. The CDR3 is 12 amino acids. The ends were cut back, 5 bases at V and 5 bases at J, with 9 bases in the middle. Germline loops: CDR1 MDHEN, CDR2 SYDVKM. The CDR3 DNA sequence: TGTGCCAGCAGTCTACTGGGGTATGGCTACACCTTC. Its protein is CASSLLGYGYTF.

The V call is TRBV7-9, the J call TRBJ1-1; D is unclear. V was shortened by 1 base and J by 9 bases, with 9 bases between the two germline ends. Per germline, CDR1 SEHNR and CDR2 FQNEAQ (reference sequence). This CDR3 region has 12 residues. CDR3: CASSLVSSQAFF. The CDR3 bases are TGTGCCAGCAGCTTAGTTTCCAGTCAAGCTTTCTTT. The full variable domain, its missing parts supplied by reference TRBV7-9 and TRBJ1-1, is DTGVSQNPRHKITKRGQNVTFRCDPISEHNRLYWYRQTLGQGPEFLTYFQNEAQLEKSRLLSDRFSAERPKGSFSTLEIQRTEQGDSAMYLCASSLVSSQAFFGQGTRLTVV.

This clone was detected only once. The chain carries TRBV6-5 and TRBJ2-1, with 7 bases lining up with TRBD2. Germline V gene lookup returns CDR1 MNHEY and CDR2 SVGAGI. V shed 6 bases and J 1 base; nucleotides not matched to a gene: 6. The CDR3 runs to 15 residues. Here the CDR3 reads CASSLLANSYNEQFF. CDR3 sequence (DNA): TGTGCCAGCAGCCTACTAGCGAATTCCTACAATGAGCAGTTCTTC.

The chain joins TRBV10-3 to TRBJ1-1; TRBD1 matches at 9 bases. V was clipped by 10 bases and J by 4 bases; unmatched bases: 4. CDR1 and CDR2 from the germline V gene are ENHRY and SYGVKD. This CDR3 region has 12 residues. The CDR3: CATGQGGTEAFF. The CDR3 DNA is TGTGCCACGGGACAGGGAGGCACTGAAGCTTTCTTT.

CDR3 sequence reads: CASSLRQFTEAFF. CDR3 coding DNA: TGTGCCAGCAGCCTTCGACAGTTCACTGAAGCTTTCTTT. V and J are TRBV13 and TRBJ1-1; a possible D gene is TRBD1 (5 bases). The CDR3 runs 13 residues. CDR1 and CDR2 from the germline V gene are PRHDT and FYEKMQ (reference sequence). The ends were cut back, 5 bases at V and 4 bases at J, with 11 bases in the middle.

The chain recombines TRBV5-8 with TRBJ1-5, with 10 bases matching TRBD1. Germline CDR1 SGHTS, CDR2 YDEGEE. Trimming removed 5 bases from V and 0 bases from J; junction bases left unmatched: 8. This CDR3 is built from 17 residues. The CDR3 loop is CASSSGQGVDSNQPQHF. CDR3 coding DNA: TGTGCCAGCAGTTCAGGACAGGGGGTTGATAGCAATCAGCCCCAGCATTTT.

In this sample, this clone turned up a few times. The chain combines TRBV4-2 with TRBJ2-1; no firm D call. Germline loops: CDR1 LGHNA, CDR2 YNFKEQ. Deletions cut 0 bases from V and 7 bases from J, with 4 bases between. The CDR3 contains 12 residues. The CDR3 is CASSQDWNEQFF. CDR3 DNA sequence: TGTGCCAGCAGCCAAGATTGGAATGAGCAGTTCTTC.